This TCR beta chain was retrieved from a study of T-cell reconstitution after alpha-beta-depleted transplantation in children. Molecular barcoding with unique molecular identifiers was used for the TCRbeta library. TCRdb analysed the PCR reads with MiXCR anew, one entry per CDR3 protein. The table has a few hundred thousand distinct CDR3 sequences, around 15% seen once; the top ten hold roughly 27%. With V trimmed by 4 bases and J by 1 base, 5 bases remained unmatched. CDR3 size: 15 residues. Germline V gene data show CDR1 as ENHRY and CDR2 as SYGVKD. Findings and limits, study-wide: The study reportedly traced alpha-beta T cells about two months after transplant to several hundred expanded graft clones.

The table lists this clonotype with a few counts. Its matching antigen is unknown. The clonotype comes from a boy younger than two who had a stem cell transplant for Wiskott-Aldrich syndrome, so the T cells may come from the graft donor. The sample here was PBMCs, mostly from graft donor cells, taken 360 days after TCRalphabeta/CD19-depleted stem cell transplant. The chain is built from TRBV10-3 and TRBJ2-7; 9 nucleotides agree with TRBD1. CDR3 sequence: CAISGTGTGSYEQYF. The DNA of the CDR3 is TGTGCCATCAGTGGGACCGGGACAGGGTCCTACGAGCAGTACTTC.